This entry is about one TCR beta chain. The antigen is unknown. The CDR3 contains 15 residues. Germline V gene lookup returns CDR1 MNHEY and CDR2 SVGEGT. J was trimmed by 10 bases and V by 4 bases; bases with no gene match: 9. The entry originates in a study of yellow fever vaccine responses in identical twins. Study findings and constraints: As reported, the vaccine T cell response of twins seemed partly convergent and partly personalized.

TCRdb re-analysed the RT-PCR reads in MiXCR, keeping a single row per CDR3 protein. The repertoire includes 2,500 to 4,000 distinct CDR3 sequences, about 86% of them detected once, and approximately 1.5% sits in the top ten. Sequenced material: T cells from blood (PBMCs), unsorted or a sorted subset (not recorded which), taken before or after yellow fever vaccination (not recorded which). The receptor comes from a woman aged 18-35 years who received the yellow fever vaccine. The chain employs TRBV6-2 or TRBV6-3 and TRBJ2-1; TRBD1 matches 11 bases. The CDR3 region is CASSSRDRGIREQFF. In DNA form, the CDR3 reads TGTGCCAGCAGTTCGCGGGACAGGGGGATTCGAGAGCAGTTCTTC.